The present TCR beta chain was sequenced within a study of human T cells and chemical hapten exposure. In this sample, this clonotype turned up many times. From the RACE reads, TCRdb called clonotypes with MiXCR, one entry per CDR3 protein. Of 40,000 to 60,000 distinct CDR3 sequences in the sample, 8% to 9.5% were seen once. Time point indicated: patch test 1, 2 weeks after DPC sensitization. Sample treatment: therapeutic diphenylcyclopropenone sensitization with weekly scalp DPC. CDR1 and CDR2 from the germline V gene are DFQATT and SNEGSKA (reference sequence). CDR3 length: 15 residues. V lost 6 bases to trimming and J lost 5 bases; unmatched junction nucleotides: 10.

This clonotype was obtained from a woman aged 50 to 65 with alopecia areata. Some clones in this sample may be carry-over from other donors' samples. The sample was whole blood, taken in connection with sensitization to the hapten diphenylcyclopropenone (DPC). The genes are TRBV20-1 and TRBJ1-6; 7 bases map to TRBD1. The CDR3 nucleotides read TGCAGTGCCATCACGCCGACAGGGAATAATTCACCCCTCCACTTT. Translated: CSAITPTGNNSPLHF.